This TCR beta chain was recorded in a study of Graves' ophthalmopathy and Graves' hyperthyroidism. Amplification of TCR beta CDR3 regions used RNA transcripts. Scientists carried out first-round RT-PCR using HTBI primers and then a second-round multiplex PCR. TCRdb called the multiplex PCR reads again in MiXCR, with one record for every CDR3 protein. This table has around 1.1 million distinct CDR3 sequences, about 38% appearing once. Hyperthyroidism patients, all newly diagnosed, had under 2 months' duration and ages of 18 to 65. Lactation, pregnancy, uncontrolled infections and other autoimmune diseases were all grounds for excluding patients. This CDR3 has 14 amino acids. The V and J ends lost 1 base and 1 base respectively, with 7 bases between them. CDR1 and CDR2 from the germline V gene are SGHTA and FQGNSA. Whole-study findings and limits: Sensitivity of about 70% and specificity of approximately 76% were achieved by the model that predicted ophthalmopathy progression. Most thyroid-expanded clonotypes exceeding 0.001 frequency were also found in blood.

This clonotype has a count of ten or more. Its antigen is currently unknown. The origin of this receptor is an adult man with Graves' hyperthyroidism. The rearrangement links TRBV7-2 to TRBJ1-1; D is undetermined. The specimen sequenced was peripheral blood or thyroid tissue (not recorded which). CDR3 residues: CASSLGGSNTEAFF. In DNA form, the CDR3 reads TGTGCCAGCAGCTTAGGAGGGTCGAACACTGAAGCTTTCTTT.